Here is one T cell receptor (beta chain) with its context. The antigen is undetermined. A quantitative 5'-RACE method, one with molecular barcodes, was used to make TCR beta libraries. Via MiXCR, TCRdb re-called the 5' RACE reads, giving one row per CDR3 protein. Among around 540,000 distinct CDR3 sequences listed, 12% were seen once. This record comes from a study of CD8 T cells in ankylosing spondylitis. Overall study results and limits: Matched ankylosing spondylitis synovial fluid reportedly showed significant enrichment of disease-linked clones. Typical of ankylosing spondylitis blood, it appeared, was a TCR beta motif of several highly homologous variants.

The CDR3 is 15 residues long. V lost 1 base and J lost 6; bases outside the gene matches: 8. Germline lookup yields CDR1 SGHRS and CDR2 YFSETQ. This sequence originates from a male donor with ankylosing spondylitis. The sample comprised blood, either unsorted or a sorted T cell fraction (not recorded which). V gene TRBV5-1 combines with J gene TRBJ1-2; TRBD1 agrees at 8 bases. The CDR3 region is CASSLIGQGGHGYTF. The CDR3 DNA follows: TGCGCCAGCAGCTTGATAGGACAGGGAGGTCATGGCTACACCTTC.